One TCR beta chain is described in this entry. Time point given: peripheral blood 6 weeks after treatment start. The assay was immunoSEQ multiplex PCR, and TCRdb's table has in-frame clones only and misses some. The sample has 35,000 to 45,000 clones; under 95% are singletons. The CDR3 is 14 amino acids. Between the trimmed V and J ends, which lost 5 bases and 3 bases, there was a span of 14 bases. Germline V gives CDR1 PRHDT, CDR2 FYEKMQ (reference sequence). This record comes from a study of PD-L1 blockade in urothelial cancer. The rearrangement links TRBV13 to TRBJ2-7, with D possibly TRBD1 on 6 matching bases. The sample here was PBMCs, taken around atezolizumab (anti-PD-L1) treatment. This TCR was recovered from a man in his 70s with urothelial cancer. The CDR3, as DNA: TGTGCCAGCAGCCCGTACGGGACAAACTACGAGCAGTACTTC. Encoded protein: CASSPYGTNYEQYF.